Included here is one T cell receptor beta chain sequence, with context. The antigen is unknown. Sorting based on CD45RO/CCR7/CD25/CD127/CD95/CD27 separated CD4+ naive, central memory, regulatory and stem cell-like memory cells. This record belongs to a study of beta chain features in type 1 diabetes. Overall study context: Age, gender, cell numbers and subset yield matched between patients and controls.

V was trimmed by 2 bases and J by 5 bases, leaving 8 bases between them. CDR1 and CDR2 (germline): SGHRS, YFSETQ. The CDR3 is 12 residues long. Study conclusions and caveats: Whatever favoring of shorter templates PCR might show would apply equally to patients and controls. Cells with high TCR expression could be over-represented by cDNA sequencing. Researchers report that Type 1 diabetes patients had moderately but significantly shorter TCRB CDR3s across all four CD4+ subsets.

cDNA synthesis used the whole RNA isolate, giving expressed TCRB sequences. Assay: immunoSEQ multiplex PCR; the TCRdb copy retains only in-frame clones and omits some. In the table there are about 99,000 clones, 25% to 30% of which are singletons. The clonotype originates from a woman aged 18-29 years with type 1 diabetes. The chain is built from TRBV5-1 and TRBJ2-7; D is perhaps TRBD1 (5 bases). Sequenced material: central memory CD4+ T cells from blood. CDR3 in amino acids: CASSLKGNEQYF. The CDR3 bases are TGCGCCAGCAGCTTAAAGGGGAACGAGCAGTACTTC.